Listed below are T cell receptor beta chains from one sample, sequenced in a study of metastatic and nonmetastatic thyroid tumors. TCRdb re-called clones from the PCR reads using MiXCR. This table has 34,000 or so clones, roughly a fifth appearing once. The specimen was blood. These TCRs come from a female donor with papillary thyroid cancer or a benign thyroid nodule (not recorded which). Some clones in this sample may be carry-over from other donors' samples. Both conserved end residues are part of each CDR3. D genes are given only for firm matches. Only some rows state a clone size, as once, few, many or a class for expanded clones.

j_call d_call clone_size v_call cdr3_nt cdr3_aa
TRBJ2-5 . . TRBV20-1 TGCAGTGCTAGGGAAGCCCTGTCCCAAGAGACCCAGTACTTC CSAREALSQETQYF
TRBJ2-5 . few TRBV28 TGTGCCAGCAGGACTTCCAAGGGCGGGGGCCTCCGGGAGACCCAGTACTTC CASRTSKGGGLRETQYF
TRBJ2-7 . many TRBV11-2 TGTGCCAGCAGCTCAGTTGGCTATTACTACGAGCAGTACTTC CASSSVGYYYEQYF
TRBJ2-1 . . TRBV28 TGTGCCAGCAGACCACCGATTCTAGATTCTGAGCAGTTCTTC CASRPPILDSEQFF
TRBJ1-5 . many TRBV6-1 TGTGCCAGCAGACCTACAGGACGCAATCAGCCCCAGCATTTT CASRPTGRNQPQHF
TRBJ2-7 TRBD2 . TRBV20-1 TGCAGTGCACCTCAACGAGGACTAGCGAGAGAAGGGGAGCAGTACTTC CSAPQRGLAREGEQYF
TRBJ1-1 TRBD1 many TRBV18 TGTGCCAGCTCACAGGGGGCGGACACTGAAGCTTTCTTT CASSQGADTEAFF
TRBJ2-7 TRBD2 . TRBV20-1 TGCAGTGCCTACGGACTAGCGGGAGGTCCCAGCTCCTACGAGCAGTACTTC CSAYGLAGGPSSYEQYF
TRBJ1-1 . few TRBV7-3 TGTGCCAGCAGCCAGTACAGGGAGGAGGAGGCTTTCTTT CASSQYREEEAFF
TRBJ1-1 . many TRBV5-1 TGCGCCAGCAGCTTGGACAGGAGAACGAACACTGAAGCTTTCTTT CASSLDRRTNTEAFF
TRBJ1-5 TRBD1 medium-sized TRBV3-1 TGTGCCAGCAGCCCGACAGGGAGACGCAATCAGCCCCAGCATTTT CASSPTGRRNQPQHF
TRBJ2-3 . many TRBV11-3 TGTGCCAGCAGCCCTGGGGGCGGGCCGACAGATACGCAGTATTTT CASSPGGGPTDTQYF
TRBJ2-1 TRBD2 medium-sized TRBV20-1 TGCAGTGCCCTAACTAGCGGGAGGGCCGATGAGCAGTTCTTC CSALTSGRADEQFF
TRBJ2-2 . . TRBV5-1 TGCGCCAGCAGCGAGGGTGGAACCGGGGAGCTGTTTTTT CASSEGGTGELFF